The rows below give T cell receptor beta chains drawn from one sample of a study of molecular identifiers for immune sequencing clone quantification. TCRdb re-derived calls from the PCR reads in MiXCR, one entry per CDR3 protein. The sample yields 490,000 or so distinct CDR3 sequences, about 26% seen once. What was sequenced was naive CD8+ T cells from blood, with Jurkat cell RNA spiked in. Every receptor here comes from a human donor in good health. Some libraries in this study had Jurkat cell RNA spiked in. The CDR3 runs from the conserved cysteine through the conserved F or W. A D gene is named only where the DNA matches it firmly. Clone size is given for some rows only: seen once, a few or many times, or a class if the clone is expanded.

len: 17
v_gene: TRBV4-3
d_gene: -
abundance: many
j_gene: TRBJ2-6
CDR3nt: TGCGCCAGCAGCCAAGCGCGGCGGGAATCAGGGGCCAACGTCCTGACTTTC
CDR3aa: CASSQARRESGANVLTF

len: 16
v_gene: TRBV20-1
d_gene: -
abundance: -
j_gene: TRBJ2-1
CDR3nt: TGCAGTGCTAGAGATTATTTTACAGGACTCTACAATGAGCAGTTCTTC
CDR3aa: CSARDYFTGLYNEQFF

len: 14
v_gene: TRBV18
d_gene: TRBD1
abundance: -
j_gene: TRBJ2-3
CDR3nt: TGTGCCAGCTCACCGGACAGGGCAGGAGATACGCAGTATTTT
CDR3aa: CASSPDRAGDTQYF

len: 15
v_gene: TRBV7-9
d_gene: TRBD1
abundance: few
j_gene: TRBJ1-2
CDR3nt: TGTGCCAGCAGCCCAGGGGGACAGGGGGGCTATGGCTACACCTTC
CDR3aa: CASSPGGQGGYGYTF

len: 16
v_gene: TRBV5-1
d_gene: -
abundance: many
j_gene: TRBJ2-3
CDR3nt: TGCGCCAGCAGCTTGTTAGCCTTCAAGGCCACAGATACGCAGTATTTT
CDR3aa: CASSLLAFKATDTQYF

len: 14
v_gene: TRBV28
d_gene: -
abundance: few
j_gene: TRBJ1-6
CDR3nt: TGTGCCAGCAGTCAACCGGACGGAAAGGCGTCCCTCCACTTT
CDR3aa: CASSQPDGKASLHF

len: 15
v_gene: TRBV4-3
d_gene: -
abundance: few
j_gene: TRBJ1-1
CDR3nt: TGCGCCAGCAGCCAAGATAACACAGGGCTCACTGAAGCTTTCTTT
CDR3aa: CASSQDNTGLTEAFF

len: 13
v_gene: TRBV30
d_gene: -
abundance: -
j_gene: TRBJ2-3
CDR3nt: TGTGCCTGGAGTAGACTCAACCCGGATACGCAGTATTTT
CDR3aa: CAWSRLNPDTQYF

len: 15
v_gene: TRBV11-2
d_gene: -
abundance: few
j_gene: TRBJ1-4
CDR3nt: TGTGCCAGCAGCTTAGAACAGATAACTAATGAAAAACTGTTTTTT
CDR3aa: CASSLEQITNEKLFF

len: 14
v_gene: TRBV11-2
d_gene: -
abundance: few
j_gene: TRBJ2-7
CDR3nt: TGTGCCAGCAGCTTAGATCTGGGTCCCTACGAGCAGTACTTC
CDR3aa: CASSLDLGPYEQYF

len: 13
v_gene: TRBV29-1
d_gene: -
abundance: many
j_gene: TRBJ1-3
CDR3nt: TGCAGCGTTGTCGGGCAGGTTATGAACACCATATATTTT
CDR3aa: CSVVGQVMNTIYF

len: 15
v_gene: TRBV28
d_gene: -
abundance: many
j_gene: TRBJ1-5
CDR3nt: TGTGCCAGCAGTATTAGGGGAGTCGACAATCAGCCCCAGCATTTT
CDR3aa: CASSIRGVDNQPQHF

len: 14
v_gene: TRBV7-9
d_gene: -
abundance: -
j_gene: TRBJ1-2
CDR3nt: TGTGCCAGCAGCTTAATACAGACCGTGGATGACTACACCTTC
CDR3aa: CASSLIQTVDDYTF

len: 18
v_gene: TRBV20-1
d_gene: TRBD1
abundance: -
j_gene: TRBJ1-2
CDR3nt: TGCAGTGCTAGAGATCATTTAATTTGGGACAGGGAGGACTATGGCTACACCTTC
CDR3aa: CSARDHLIWDREDYGYTF

len: 14
v_gene: TRBV13
d_gene: -
abundance: -
j_gene: TRBJ2-2
CDR3nt: TGTGCCAGCAGCTTAGGCCAAGCTACCGGGGAGCTGTTTTTT
CDR3aa: CASSLGQATGELFF

len: 13
v_gene: TRBV7-9
d_gene: -
abundance: many
j_gene: TRBJ2-7
CDR3nt: TGTGCCAGCAGCTCTGGGGCGAGGGGCGAGCAGTACTTC
CDR3aa: CASSSGARGEQYF

len: 17
v_gene: TRBV4-3
d_gene: TRBD2
abundance: -
j_gene: TRBJ2-3
CDR3nt: TGCGCCAGCAGCCAAGATTCTGGCGGGGGGGCCTCAAATACGCAGTATTTT
CDR3aa: CASSQDSGGGASNTQYF

len: 15
v_gene: TRBV6-1
d_gene: -
abundance: -
j_gene: TRBJ1-1
CDR3nt: TGTGCCAGCAGTGAAGGATATGGCATGAACACTGAAGCTTTCTTT
CDR3aa: CASSEGYGMNTEAFF

len: 13
v_gene: TRBV6-2/TRBV6-3
d_gene: -
abundance: many
j_gene: TRBJ1-1
CDR3nt: TGTGCCAGCAGTACAGAGATGAACACTGAAGCTTTCTTT
CDR3aa: CASSTEMNTEAFF

len: 13
v_gene: TRBV19
d_gene: -
abundance: -
j_gene: TRBJ2-7
CDR3nt: TGTACCAGTAGTATGGGGGAGGCCTACGAGCAGTACTTC
CDR3aa: CTSSMGEAYEQYF

len: 13
v_gene: TRBV7-8
d_gene: -
abundance: many
j_gene: TRBJ2-3
CDR3nt: TGTGCCAGCAGCGGGGACAGCACAGATACGCAGTATTTT
CDR3aa: CASSGDSTDTQYF

len: 15
v_gene: TRBV4-1
d_gene: -
abundance: -
j_gene: TRBJ1-3
CDR3nt: TGCGCCAGCAGCCGAGATCTATCCGAAGGAAACACCATATATTTT
CDR3aa: CASSRDLSEGNTIYF

len: 14
v_gene: TRBV7-9
d_gene: TRBD2
abundance: few
j_gene: TRBJ2-1
CDR3nt: TGTGCCAGCAGCCCGCGGACTAGCGAGGCTGAGCAGTTCTTC
CDR3aa: CASSPRTSEAEQFF

len: 15
v_gene: TRBV12-3/TRBV12-4
d_gene: -
abundance: -
j_gene: TRBJ2-1
CDR3nt: TGTGCCAGCAGTCCCAGGGTCATCTCCTACAATGAGCAGTTCTTC
CDR3aa: CASSPRVISYNEQFF

len: 18
v_gene: TRBV7-6
d_gene: -
abundance: once
j_gene: TRBJ2-2
CDR3nt: TGTGCCAGCAGCTCTTATAGCGCGGGACAGACGATCACCGGGGAGCTGTTTTTT
CDR3aa: CASSSYSAGQTITGELFF

len: 17
v_gene: TRBV5-1
d_gene: TRBD1
abundance: many
j_gene: TRBJ1-5
CDR3nt: TGCGCCAGCAGCTCCGGGACAGGGCAAGGTAGCAATCAGCCCCAGCATTTT
CDR3aa: CASSSGTGQGSNQPQHF

len: 16
v_gene: TRBV5-1
d_gene: TRBD1
abundance: few
j_gene: TRBJ2-5
CDR3nt: TGCGCCAGCAGCCCGGGGACAGTACCTAACCAAGAGACCCAGTACTTC
CDR3aa: CASSPGTVPNQETQYF

len: 15
v_gene: TRBV27
d_gene: TRBD2
abundance: few
j_gene: TRBJ2-5
CDR3nt: TGTGCCAGCAGTTTGGCGGGAGGGCCTGGTGAGACCCAGTACTTC
CDR3aa: CASSLAGGPGETQYF

len: 16
v_gene: TRBV11-2
d_gene: -
abundance: many
j_gene: TRBJ2-1
CDR3nt: TGTGCCAGCAGCCCTATGGGGGCGAGCTCCTACAATGAGCAGTTCTTC
CDR3aa: CASSPMGASSYNEQFF

len: 14
v_gene: TRBV4-1
d_gene: -
abundance: many
j_gene: TRBJ2-3
CDR3nt: TGCGCCAGCAGCCAAGCTGGGGGCACAGATACGCAGTATTTT
CDR3aa: CASSQAGGTDTQYF

len: 16
v_gene: TRBV4-1
d_gene: TRBD1
abundance: -
j_gene: TRBJ1-1
CDR3nt: TGCGCCAGCAGCCACCCCCGGACAGGGGGGAGCACTGAAGCTTTCTTT
CDR3aa: CASSHPRTGGSTEAFF

len: 16
v_gene: TRBV7-9
d_gene: -
abundance: -
j_gene: TRBJ2-7
CDR3nt: TGTGCCAGCAGCTCACCCAAAGACGACTATACCTCGGGGCAGTACTTC
CDR3aa: CASSSPKDDYTSGQYF

len: 15
v_gene: TRBV9
d_gene: -
abundance: few
j_gene: TRBJ2-3
CDR3nt: TGTGCCAGCAGCGTAAAGTGGGCGGAGACAGATACGCAGTATTTT
CDR3aa: CASSVKWAETDTQYF

len: 14
v_gene: TRBV13
d_gene: -
abundance: -
j_gene: TRBJ1-1
CDR3nt: TGTGCCAGCAGCTCCACGGACAGCCTAATTGAAGCTTTCTTT
CDR3aa: CASSSTDSLIEAFF

len: 16
v_gene: TRBV6-2/TRBV6-3
d_gene: -
abundance: -
j_gene: TRBJ1-1
CDR3nt: TGTGCCAGCAGTTACTGGAGAAGGGACCCGGCGGCTGAAGCTTTCTTT
CDR3aa: CASSYWRRDPAAEAFF

len: 17
v_gene: TRBV27
d_gene: -
abundance: -
j_gene: TRBJ2-1
CDR3nt: TGTGCCACCAGTCCTCCCGGTGCAGTCCATCCGATTAATGAGCAGTTCTTC
CDR3aa: CATSPPGAVHPINEQFF

len: 13
v_gene: TRBV7-6
d_gene: -
abundance: -
j_gene: TRBJ2-1
CDR3nt: TGTGCCAGCAGCCCCGGACTTACTAATGAGCAGTTCTTC
CDR3aa: CASSPGLTNEQFF

len: 13
v_gene: TRBV5-6
d_gene: -
abundance: few
j_gene: TRBJ1-1
CDR3nt: TGTGCCAGCAGCTGGTGGGGGGGGGCTGAAGCTTTCTTT
CDR3aa: CASSWWGGAEAFF

len: 15
v_gene: TRBV4-3
d_gene: -
abundance: many
j_gene: TRBJ2-7
CDR3nt: TGCGCCAGCAGCCAAGAAGGCAGGGGCGCCTACGAGCAGTACTTC
CDR3aa: CASSQEGRGAYEQYF

len: 13
v_gene: TRBV19
d_gene: -
abundance: few
j_gene: TRBJ2-5
CDR3nt: TGTGCCAGTAGTATCTGGTCCCAAGAGACCCAGTACTTC
CDR3aa: CASSIWSQETQYF

len: 14
v_gene: TRBV27
d_gene: TRBD1
abundance: few
j_gene: TRBJ2-5
CDR3nt: TGTGCCAGCAGTCCGGGGACAGGTCGAGAGACCCAGTACTTC
CDR3aa: CASSPGTGRETQYF

len: 15
v_gene: TRBV7-9
d_gene: TRBD2
abundance: -
j_gene: TRBJ2-7
CDR3nt: TGTGCCAGCAGCTCGGGACTAGATCTAAACGGCGAGCAGTACTTC
CDR3aa: CASSSGLDLNGEQYF

len: 18
v_gene: TRBV7-9
d_gene: TRBD1
abundance: -
j_gene: TRBJ1-1
CDR3nt: TGTGCCAGCAGCCTCGGCGAGGACAGGCGACCTTTGAACACTGAAGCTTTCTTT
CDR3aa: CASSLGEDRRPLNTEAFF

len: 15
v_gene: TRBV4-3
d_gene: TRBD1
abundance: -
j_gene: TRBJ2-7
CDR3nt: TGCGCCAGCAGCCAAGAAGAACAGGGGACCTACGAGCAGTACTTC
CDR3aa: CASSQEEQGTYEQYF

len: 14
v_gene: TRBV7-2
d_gene: -
abundance: few
j_gene: TRBJ2-5
CDR3nt: TGTGCCAGCAGCTTAGGGTCGGAACAAGAGACCCAGTACTTC
CDR3aa: CASSLGSEQETQYF

len: 17
v_gene: TRBV28
d_gene: TRBD1
abundance: many
j_gene: TRBJ2-3
CDR3nt: TGTGCCAGCAGCACAACCCGGACAGGGGCCAGCACAGATACGCAGTATTTT
CDR3aa: CASSTTRTGASTDTQYF

len: 16
v_gene: TRBV27
d_gene: -
abundance: -
j_gene: TRBJ2-3
CDR3nt: TGTGCCAGCTCCCAGATTATTCAGGGGATCACACATACGCAGTATTTT
CDR3aa: CASSQIIQGITHTQYF

len: 14
v_gene: TRBV6-1
d_gene: TRBD1
abundance: many
j_gene: TRBJ1-1
CDR3nt: TGTGCCAGCAGTCACAGGGGGCTGAACACTGAAGCTTTCTTT
CDR3aa: CASSHRGLNTEAFF

len: 16
v_gene: TRBV2
d_gene: TRBD1
abundance: many
j_gene: TRBJ1-4
CDR3nt: TGTGCCAGCAGTCTTGGGCCGGGACAGGGTTATGAAAAACTGTTTTTT
CDR3aa: CASSLGPGQGYEKLFF

len: 15
v_gene: TRBV25-1
d_gene: -
abundance: few
j_gene: TRBJ2-5
CDR3nt: TGTGCCAGCAGTGACCAGGGGTTTCTTGAAGAGACCCAGTACTTC
CDR3aa: CASSDQGFLEETQYF

len: 14
v_gene: TRBV5-1
d_gene: -
abundance: many
j_gene: TRBJ2-7
CDR3nt: TGCGCCAGCAGCTTGGCCGGAGGGACCTACGAGCAGTACTTC
CDR3aa: CASSLAGGTYEQYF

len: 13
v_gene: TRBV7-2
d_gene: -
abundance: many
j_gene: TRBJ2-1
CDR3nt: TGTGCCAGCAGCTTTGGAGAGTTCGATGAGCAGTTCTTC
CDR3aa: CASSFGEFDEQFF

len: 16
v_gene: TRBV7-9
d_gene: -
abundance: many
j_gene: TRBJ1-1
CDR3nt: TGTGCCAGCAGCTTAGCCCCTGGGGTTTGGGATACTGAAGCTTTCTTT
CDR3aa: CASSLAPGVWDTEAFF

len: 18
v_gene: TRBV20-1
d_gene: TRBD1
abundance: once
j_gene: TRBJ1-2
CDR3nt: TGCAGTGCTAGGCCCGACAGGGTCCTCGCGACCGGGTTCTATGGCTACACCTTC
CDR3aa: CSARPDRVLATGFYGYTF

len: 15
v_gene: TRBV6-2/TRBV6-3
d_gene: -
abundance: -
j_gene: TRBJ1-2
CDR3nt: TGTGCCAGCAACCCGGAGACAGGCGAAAACTATGGCTACACCTTC
CDR3aa: CASNPETGENYGYTF

len: 17
v_gene: TRBV20-1
d_gene: -
abundance: few
j_gene: TRBJ2-5
CDR3nt: TGCAGTGCTAGAGATCTGCCGTTGCGGGATCCAACGGAGACCCAGTACTTC
CDR3aa: CSARDLPLRDPTETQYF

len: 15
v_gene: TRBV7-8
d_gene: -
abundance: -
j_gene: TRBJ1-1
CDR3nt: TGTGCCAGCAGCTTAGAAAGGGGAATGTGGACTGAAGCTTTCTTT
CDR3aa: CASSLERGMWTEAFF

len: 15
v_gene: TRBV5-1
d_gene: -
abundance: -
j_gene: TRBJ2-3
CDR3nt: TGCGCCAGCAGCTTTGCGTCGGACGGCACAGATACGCAGTATTTT
CDR3aa: CASSFASDGTDTQYF